The 23 T cell receptor beta chains below all came from one sample that was sequenced in a study of cytomegalovirus exposure and HLA in healthy donors. Sequenced by immunoSEQ multiplex PCR; TCRdb stores in-frame clones only, minus some. Of fewer than 400,000 clones in the sample, approximately 88% were seen once. The sequenced material came from PBMCs. Source of these receptors: a man aged 25-40 years in good health and CMV-seronegative.

This chain links TRBV19 with TRBJ1-2; TRBD1 matches 9 bases. The trim removed 6 bases at V and 0 bases at J, leaving 14 bases unmatched. Germline V CDR1 and CDR2: LNHDA, SQIVND (reference sequence). The CDR3 is 18 residues long. CDR3: CASSGAGQGETTNYGYTF. CDR3 in DNA: TGTGCCAGTAGCGGAGCGGGACAGGGAGAAACTACTAACTATGGCTACACCTTC.

The chain carries TRBV10-2 and TRBJ2-5; D remains ambiguous. Germline V lookup: CDR1 WSHSY, CDR2 SAAADI. V dropped 5 bases and J dropped 0 bases, with 10 bases sitting between them. The CDR3 has 14 amino acids. In nucleotides, the CDR3 is TGCGCCAGCAGTTATGCTAGAAACCAAGAGACCCAGTACTTC. It translates to CASSYARNQETQYF.

The chain combines TRBV27 with TRBJ2-3; D might be TRBD2 (7 bases). CDR3 length: 17 amino acids. Germline CDR1 MNHEY, CDR2 SMNVEV (reference sequence). The V gene lost 1 base and the J gene lost 3 bases, with 17 bases spanning the gap. The CDR3 protein is CASSLLSAGAGTDTQYF. In DNA form, the CDR3 reads TGTGCCAGCAGTTTATTGTCTGCGGGGGCCGGGACAGATACGCAGTATTTT.

As regards this clone: The sample contains more than one DNA sequence encoding this CDR3. The chain is built from TRBV7-2 and TRBJ1-2; tentative D call: TRBD1 (6 bases). This CDR3 has 12 amino acids. Trimming removed 4 bases at V and 4 bases at J, with 7 bases between. Germline values: CDR1 SGHTA, CDR2 FQGNSA. CDR3 sequence (DNA): TGTGCCAGCAGCTCACAGGGCTATGGCTACACCTTC. Amino acids: CASSSQGYGYTF.

CDR3: CASSVDTAGADTQYF. The DNA for the CDR3 is TGTGCCAGCAGCGTGGACACCGCAGGGGCAGATACGCAGTATTTT. The chain employs TRBV5-6 and TRBJ2-3; tentatively, D is TRBD1 (6 bases). V gave up 4 bases and J gave up 4 bases, with 16 bases separating them. Per the germline V gene, CDR1 is SGHDT and CDR2 is YYEEEE. The CDR3 has 15 amino acids.

The chain uses TRBV4-1 and TRBJ2-5; weak D call: TRBD2 (6 bases). From germline, CDR1 is MGHRA and CDR2 YSYEKL. The CDR3 has 14 residues. Trimming stripped 4 bases from V and 2 bases from J, with 11 bases between. The CDR3: CASSPPGRQETQYF. Here the CDR3 DNA reads TGCGCCAGCAGCCCACCGGGGAGGCAAGAGACCCAGTACTTC.

The chain has TRBV2 and TRBJ2-3; the match to TRBD1 covers 11 bases. Trimming removed 8 bases from V and 5 bases from J; junction bases left unmatched: 3. CDR1 SNHLY and CDR2 FYNNEI come from the germline V gene. The CDR3 contains 13 residues. CDR3 sequence (DNA): TGTGCCAGCGGGGGACAGGGGGTAGATACGCAGTATTTT. This gives the protein CASGGQGVDTQYF. Supplemented by reference TRBV2 and TRBJ2-3, the full variable domain reads EPEVTQTPSHQVTQMGQEVILRCVPISNHLYFYWYRQILGQKVEFLVSFYNNEISEKSEIFDDQFSVERPDGSNFTLKIRSTKLEDSAMYFCASGGQGVDTQYFGPGTRLTVL.

The J gene is TRBJ1-1, the V gene TRBV5-1, with 8 positions matching TRBD1. V shed 3 bases, J shed 0 bases, and the junction held 4 bases outside the gene matches. CDR3 length equals 15 residues. Per germline, CDR1 SGHRS and CDR2 YFSETQ. The DNA of the CDR3 is TGCGCCAGCAGCTCGCGACAGGGGTTGAACACTGAAGCTTTCTTT. Its protein product is CASSSRQGLNTEAFF.

This chain joins TRBV7-9 and TRBJ2-7; 14 bases are a match to TRBD2. The CDR3 contains 16 residues. CDR1 and CDR2 from the germline V gene are SEHNR and FQNEAQ (reference sequence). V was pared by 3 bases and J by 3 bases, with 4 bases of the junction left unmatched. The CDR3 protein is CASSFPTSGGGYEQYF. The CDR3 coding sequence is TGTGCCAGCAGCTTCCCGACTAGCGGGGGGGGCTACGAGCAGTACTTC. The full variable domain, completed using reference TRBV7-9 and TRBJ2-7, is DTGVSQNPRHKITKRGQNVTFRCDPISEHNRLYWYRQTLGQGPEFLTYFQNEAQLEKSRLLSDRFSAERPKGSFSTLEIQRTEQGDSAMYLCASSFPTSGGGYEQYFGPGTRLTVT.

This sequence joins TRBV6-5 and TRBJ1-1; 8 nucleotides match TRBD1. The J segment lost 6 bases and the V segment lost 5 bases, leaving 8 bases of the junction unmatched. The CDR3 consists of 14 residues. The germline CDR1 and CDR2 sequences are MNHEY and SVGAGI. In DNA, the CDR3 is TGTGCCAGCAGTCGAGGACAGGGTATCGCTGAAGCTTTCTTT. Its translation is CASSRGQGIAEAFF.

The rearrangement uses TRBV5-4 and TRBJ2-6; 7 nucleotides match TRBD1. The CDR3 runs 15 residues. Germline lookup yields CDR1 SGHNT and CDR2 YYREEE (reference sequence). With 4 bases clipped from V and 2 bases from J, the junction kept 3 bases outside the gene matches. The DNA for the CDR3 is TGTGCCAGCAGCCAAGGACAGGCTGGGGCCAACGTCCTGACTTTC. It is translated as CASSQGQAGANVLTF.

The V gene is TRBV27, the J gene TRBJ1-2; D perhaps matches TRBD1 (6 bases). The CDR3 is made up of 13 amino acids. The V end lost 3 bases, the J end lost 7 bases, and 12 bases lay between the germline ends. Germline V gene lookup returns CDR1 MNHEY and CDR2 SMNVEV (reference sequence). CDR3 coding DNA: TGTGCCAGCAGTTTTAACAGGGCAGGTGGCTACACCTTC. Amino acid sequence: CASSFNRAGGYTF.

The chain employs TRBV13 and TRBJ2-7; 11 positions agree with TRBD1. The CDR3 covers 15 residues. The germline V gene has CDR1 PRHDT and CDR2 FYEKMQ (reference sequence). V shed 5 bases and J 1 base; nucleotides not matched to a gene: 4. CDR3 residues: CASSEGTGGSYEQYF. CDR3 bases: TGTGCCAGCAGCGAGGGGACAGGGGGTTCCTACGAGCAGTACTTC.

The genes are TRBV6-5 and TRBJ1-2; 10 bases align to TRBD1. The V segment lost 5 bases and the J segment 8 bases; nucleotides outside the gene matches: 8. This CDR3 has 14 residues. Germline V gene sequence: CDR1 MNHEY, CDR2 SVGAGI. This CDR3 is CASSPGQGPEGYTF. In DNA, the CDR3 is TGTGCCAGCAGTCCGGGACAGGGGCCCGAGGGCTACACCTTC.

V and J are TRBV7-2 and TRBJ2-1, with 7 positions matching TRBD2. Per the germline V gene, CDR1 is SGHTA and CDR2 is FQGNSA. V lost 5 bases to trimming and J lost 0 bases; unmatched junction nucleotides: 4. The CDR3 consists of 15 residues. The DNA of the CDR3 is TGTGCCAGCAGCAGGCCGGGGGGCTCCTACAATGAGCAGTTCTTC. The encoded protein is CASSRPGGSYNEQFF. Combining the CDR3 with reference TRBV7-2 and TRBJ2-1 gives the whole variable domain GAGVSQSPSNKVTEKGKDVELRCDPISGHTALYWYRQSLGQGLEFLIYFQGNSAPDKSGLPSDRFSAERTGGSVSTLTIQRTQQEDSAVYLCASSRPGGSYNEQFFGPGTRLTVL.

This clone was counted once. The chain recombines TRBV2 with TRBJ2-2; a weak D match, TRBD1 (6 bases). This CDR3 has 14 amino acids. Germline CDR1 is SNHLY and CDR2 is FYNNEI. Deletions cut 6 bases from V and 3 bases from J, with 11 bases between. CDR3 region: CASSPQGYTGELFF. CDR3 nucleotides: TGTGCCAGCAGCCCACAGGGTTACACCGGGGAGCTGTTTTTT.

The rearrangement links TRBV18 to TRBJ2-7; 9 nucleotides agree with TRBD1. The germline CDR1 and CDR2 sequences are KGHSH and LQKENI. J was trimmed by 2 bases and V by 6 bases; bases with no gene match: 11. CDR3 size: 16 residues. The CDR3 bases are TGTGCCAGCTCGGAAAGAAGTCGGACAGGGGCCTACGAGCAGTACTTC. It codes for CASSERSRTGAYEQYF. Combining the CDR3 with reference TRBV18 and TRBJ2-7 gives the whole variable domain NAGVMQNPRHLVRRRGQEARLRCSPMKGHSHVYWYRQLPEEGLKFMVYLQKENIIDESGMPKERFSAEFPKEGPSILRIQQVVRGDSAAYFCASSERSRTGAYEQYFGPGTRLTVT.

Turning to this clone: Other nucleotide sequences in the sample specify the same CDR3. V is TRBV6-1 and J is TRBJ2-7; 8 bases align to TRBD1. The V segment lost 4 bases and the J segment 4 bases; nucleotides outside the gene matches: 0. CDR3 size: 12 residues. CDR1 is MNHNS, CDR2 SASEGT, per germline. In nucleotides, the CDR3 is TGTGCCAGCAGTGGACAGGGGTACGAGCAGTACTTC. It is translated as CASSGQGYEQYF.

The CDR3 protein is CASSTHSGANVLTF. For the CDR3, the DNA is TGTGCCAGTAGTACCCACTCTGGGGCCAACGTCCTGACTTTC. The J gene is TRBJ2-6, the V gene TRBV19; D call uncertain. There are 14 residues in the CDR3. The V end was cut by 4 bases, the J end by 0 bases, with 4 bases between. CDR1 and CDR2 from the germline V gene are LNHDA and SQIVND (reference sequence).

V is TRBV6-6 and J is TRBJ2-2, with TRBD1 identical over 9 bases. Trimming removed 6 bases from V and 3 bases from J; junction bases left unmatched: 5. The V gene's germline CDR1 is MNHNY and CDR2 SVGAGI (reference sequence). The CDR3 loop spans 15 amino acids. In nucleotides, the CDR3 is TGTGCCAGCAGCCCCACAGGGGGCGACACCGGGGAGCTGTTTTTT. The encoded protein is CASSPTGGDTGELFF.

This clone was seen only once. This chain joins TRBV10-2 and TRBJ1-1; D perhaps matches TRBD1 (5 bases). Trimming stripped 1 base from V and 11 bases from J, with 20 bases between. The length of the CDR3 is 15 residues. Germline CDR1 reads WSHSY; CDR2 reads SAAADI. The CDR3 sequence: CASSEYLASLWGAFF. The CDR3 DNA reads TGCGCCAGCAGTGAGTATTTGGCCTCCCTGTGGGGCGCTTTCTTT.

This clone appeared once. This chain uses TRBV11-3 with TRBJ2-3; TRBD2 matches 8 bases. Trimming removed 5 bases from V and 1 base from J; junction bases left unmatched: 5. Germline values: CDR1 SGHNT, CDR2 YENEEA. The CDR3 has 15 amino acids. The CDR3, as DNA: TGTGCCAGCAGCCCTGGCGGGGGGCGCACAGATACGCAGTATTTT. It translates to CASSPGGGRTDTQYF.

This clone was counted a single time. V is TRBV15 and J is TRBJ1-1, with D possibly matching TRBD1 (5 bases). Trimming removed 1 base at V and 7 bases at J, with 16 bases between. The CDR3 loop spans 15 amino acids. Germline loops: CDR1 LNHNV, CDR2 YYDKDF (reference sequence). Written as DNA, the CDR3 is TGTGCCACCAGCAGAGCGCGGCAGGGCGTAATTGAAGCTTTCTTT. This encodes CATSRARQGVIEAFF.